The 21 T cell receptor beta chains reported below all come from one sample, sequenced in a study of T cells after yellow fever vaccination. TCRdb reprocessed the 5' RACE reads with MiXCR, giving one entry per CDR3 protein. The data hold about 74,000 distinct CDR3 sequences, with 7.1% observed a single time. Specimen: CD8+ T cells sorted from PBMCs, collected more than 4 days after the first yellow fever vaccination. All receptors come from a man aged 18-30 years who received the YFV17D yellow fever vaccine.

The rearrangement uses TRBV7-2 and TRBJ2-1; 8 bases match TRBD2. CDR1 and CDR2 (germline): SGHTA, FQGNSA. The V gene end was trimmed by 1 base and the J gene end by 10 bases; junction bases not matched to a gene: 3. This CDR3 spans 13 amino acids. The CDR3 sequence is CASSLGSGVEQFF. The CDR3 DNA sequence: TGTGCCAGCAGCTTAGGTAGCGGGGTGGAGCAGTTCTTC.

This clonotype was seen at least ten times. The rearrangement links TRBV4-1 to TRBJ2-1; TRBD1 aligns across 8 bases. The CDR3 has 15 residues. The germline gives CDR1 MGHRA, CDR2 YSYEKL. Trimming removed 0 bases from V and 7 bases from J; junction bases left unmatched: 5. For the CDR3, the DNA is TGCGCCAGCAGCCAAGATCCAGGGGGCTGGAATGAGCAGTTCTTC. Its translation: CASSQDPGGWNEQFF.

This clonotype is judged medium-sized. The CDR3 DNA reads TGTGCCAGCAGCCAACTAACTTGGGAGGGACAGGGCTTAGCGGGGTCCACAGATACGCAGTATTTT. Protein: CASSQLTWEGQGLAGSTDTQYF. The gene calls are TRBV3-2 and TRBJ2-3; the listed D gene, TRBD1, was not tested against the DNA. TRBV3-2 is an annotated pseudogene. This CDR3 has 22 amino acids.

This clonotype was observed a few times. The DNA for the CDR3 is TGTGCCAGCAGCTTTGGTTCCACGGATACGCAGTATTTT. It yields the protein CASSFGSTDTQYF. The rearrangement joins TRBV13 to TRBJ2-3; D unresolved. CDR1 is PRHDT, CDR2 FYEKMQ, per germline (reference sequence). Trimming left V 3 bases short and J 6 bases short, with 10 bases between. The length of the CDR3 is 13 residues.

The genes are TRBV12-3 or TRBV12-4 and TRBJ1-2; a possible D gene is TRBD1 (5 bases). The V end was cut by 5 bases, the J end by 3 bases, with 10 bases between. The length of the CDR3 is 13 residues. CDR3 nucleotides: TGTGCCAGCAGTGGTGAGACAGACTATGGCTACACCTTC. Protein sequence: CASSGETDYGYTF.

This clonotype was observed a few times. DNA of the CDR3: TGTGCCAGTAGTATACCGGGCGATCAGCCCCAGCATTTT. Translation: CASSIPGDQPQHF. This rearrangement joins TRBV19 to TRBJ1-5; D is uncertain. The length of the CDR3 is 13 residues. The germline CDR1 and CDR2 sequences are LNHDA and SQIVND (reference sequence). The V and J ends lost 2 bases and 5 bases respectively, with 7 bases between them.

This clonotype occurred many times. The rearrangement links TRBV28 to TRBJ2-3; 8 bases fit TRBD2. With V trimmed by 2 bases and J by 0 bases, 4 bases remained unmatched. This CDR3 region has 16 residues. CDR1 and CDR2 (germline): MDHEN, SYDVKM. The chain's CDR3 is CASSLLGGGSTDTQYF. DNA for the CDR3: TGTGCCAGCAGTTTACTGGGCGGGGGGAGCACAGATACGCAGTATTTT.

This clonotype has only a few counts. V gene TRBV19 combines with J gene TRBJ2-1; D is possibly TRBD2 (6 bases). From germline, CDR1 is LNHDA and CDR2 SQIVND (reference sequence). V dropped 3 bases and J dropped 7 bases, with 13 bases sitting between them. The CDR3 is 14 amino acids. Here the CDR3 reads CASSISLASNEQFF. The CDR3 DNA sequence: TGTGCCAGTAGTATTTCCCTAGCGAGTAATGAGCAGTTCTTC.

DNA for the CDR3: TGTGCCAGCAGCTTAGACGGCGACGGAGTGCGGAATGAAAAACTGTTTTTT. It yields the protein CASSLDGDGVRNEKLFF. The chain employs TRBV7-9 and TRBJ1-4; no clear D gene. V lost 1 base and J 5 bases, leaving 17 bases between the germline ends. Germline loops: CDR1 SEHNR, CDR2 FQNEAQ (reference sequence). This CDR3 is 17 amino acids long.

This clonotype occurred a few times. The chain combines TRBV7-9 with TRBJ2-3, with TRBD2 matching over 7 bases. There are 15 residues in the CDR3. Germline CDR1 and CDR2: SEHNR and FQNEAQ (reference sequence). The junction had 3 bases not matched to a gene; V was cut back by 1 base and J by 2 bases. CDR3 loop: CASSLEAGYTDTQYF. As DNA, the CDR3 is TGTGCCAGCAGCTTAGAAGCGGGATACACAGATACGCAGTATTTT. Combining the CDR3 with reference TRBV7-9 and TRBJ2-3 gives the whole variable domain DTGVSQNPRHKITKRGQNVTFRCDPISEHNRLYWYRQTLGQGPEFLTYFQNEAQLEKSRLLSDRFSAERPKGSFSTLEIQRTEQGDSAMYLCASSLEAGYTDTQYFGPGTRLTVL.

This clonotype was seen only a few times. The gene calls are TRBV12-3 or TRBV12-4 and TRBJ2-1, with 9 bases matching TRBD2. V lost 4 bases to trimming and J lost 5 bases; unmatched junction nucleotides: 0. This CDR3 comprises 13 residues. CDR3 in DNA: TGTGCCAGCAGTTCTAGCGGGGACAATGAGCAGTTCTTC. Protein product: CASSSSGDNEQFF.

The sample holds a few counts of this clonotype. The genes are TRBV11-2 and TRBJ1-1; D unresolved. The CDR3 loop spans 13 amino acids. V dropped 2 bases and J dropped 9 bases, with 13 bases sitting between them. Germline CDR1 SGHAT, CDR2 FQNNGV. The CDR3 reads CASSLRVFVKAFF. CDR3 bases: TGTGCCAGCAGCTTAAGGGTTTTCGTGAAAGCTTTCTTT. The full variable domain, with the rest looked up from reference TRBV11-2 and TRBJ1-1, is EAGVAQSPRYKIIEKRQSVAFWCNPISGHATLYWYQQILGQGPKLLIQFQNNGVVDDSQLPKDRFSAERLKGVDSTLKIQPAKLEDSAVYLCASSLRVFVKAFFGQGTRLTVV.

CDR3 DNA sequence: TGTGCCAGCAGCTTGGGGGCTAATGCTGTCTACGAGCAGTACGTC. Its protein is CASSLGANAVYEQYV. The chain is built from TRBV5-4 and TRBJ2-7, with D unresolved. The CDR3 is made up of 15 amino acids. The germline V gene has CDR1 SGHNT and CDR2 YYREEE (reference sequence). Trimming took 0 bases from V and 3 from J, leaving 13 bases between them.

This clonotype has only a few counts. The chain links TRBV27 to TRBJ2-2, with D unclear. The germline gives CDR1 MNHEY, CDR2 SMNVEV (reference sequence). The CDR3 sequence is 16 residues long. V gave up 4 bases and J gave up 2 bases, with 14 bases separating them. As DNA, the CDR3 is TGTGCCAGCAGTTCCCCGTCACACCGAAACACCGGGGAGCTGTTTTTT. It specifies CASSSPSHRNTGELFF.

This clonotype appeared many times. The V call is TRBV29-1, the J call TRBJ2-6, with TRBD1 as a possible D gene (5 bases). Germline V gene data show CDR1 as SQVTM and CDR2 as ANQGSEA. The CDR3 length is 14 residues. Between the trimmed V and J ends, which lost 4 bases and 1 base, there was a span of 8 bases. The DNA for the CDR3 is TGCAGCGTTGGGTCAGGGTCTGGGGCCAACGTCCTGACTTTC. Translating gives CSVGSGSGANVLTF.

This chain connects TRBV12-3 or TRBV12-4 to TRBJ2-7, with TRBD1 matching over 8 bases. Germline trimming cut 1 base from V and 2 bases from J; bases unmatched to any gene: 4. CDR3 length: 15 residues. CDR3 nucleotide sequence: TGTGCCAGCAGTTTAGGGACAGGGCCAGCCTACGAGCAGTACGTC. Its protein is CASSLGTGPAYEQYV.

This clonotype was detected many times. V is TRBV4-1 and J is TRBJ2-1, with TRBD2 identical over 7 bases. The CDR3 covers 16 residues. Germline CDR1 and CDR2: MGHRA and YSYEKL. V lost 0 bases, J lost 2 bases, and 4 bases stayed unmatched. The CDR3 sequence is CASSQDQSGAYNEQFF. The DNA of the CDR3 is TGCGCCAGCAGCCAAGACCAGAGCGGGGCCTACAATGAGCAGTTCTTC.

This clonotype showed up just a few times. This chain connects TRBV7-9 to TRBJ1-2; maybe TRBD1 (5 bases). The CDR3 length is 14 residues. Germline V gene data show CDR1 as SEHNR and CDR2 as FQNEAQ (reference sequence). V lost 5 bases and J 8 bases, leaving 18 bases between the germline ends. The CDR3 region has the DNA TGTGCCAGCAGCAGGGAAAGGGGACCGCACGGCTACACCTTC. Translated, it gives CASSRERGPHGYTF.

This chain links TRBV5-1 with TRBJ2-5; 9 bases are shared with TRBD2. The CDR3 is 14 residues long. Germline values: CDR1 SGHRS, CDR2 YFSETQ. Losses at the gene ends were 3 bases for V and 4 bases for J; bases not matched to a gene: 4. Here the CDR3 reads CASSSAGGSETQYF. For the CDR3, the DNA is TGCGCCAGCAGCTCAGCGGGGGGTTCAGAGACCCAGTACTTC.

This CDR3 is CASSQERYSSGGANNEQFF. The CDR3 nucleotides are TGCGCCAGCAGCCAAGAACGTTACTCTAGCGGGGGGGCAAACAATGAGCAGTTCTTC. J is TRBJ2-1 and V is TRBV4-3, with 12 bases matching TRBD2. The CDR3 is 19 residues long. J lost 5 bases, V lost 0 bases, and 11 bases had no gene match. Germline V gene lookup returns CDR1 LGHNA and CDR2 YSLEER.

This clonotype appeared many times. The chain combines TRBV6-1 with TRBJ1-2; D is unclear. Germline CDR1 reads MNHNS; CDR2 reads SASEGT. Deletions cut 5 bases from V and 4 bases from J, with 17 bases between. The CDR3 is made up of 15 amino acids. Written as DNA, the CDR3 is TGTGCCAGCAGTCTCCTGGGCAGTTCCACCTATGGCTACACCTTC. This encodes CASSLLGSSTYGYTF.